This TCR beta chain appears in the sequencing data of a study of siplizumab effects on memory and regulatory T cells. The study, taken as a whole, reports: Proliferating siplizumab-culture Treg suppressive function went unconfirmed.

The V gene end was trimmed by 6 bases and the J gene end by 3 bases; junction bases not matched to a gene: 6. The CDR3 consists of 16 residues. Germline CDR1 is SGHTA and CDR2 is FQGTGA. About this clone: Antigen specificity is unknown.

Profiled with immunoSEQ multiplex PCR; TCRdb holds only in-frame clones, not every one. The sample yields tens of thousands of clones, over 80% seen once. This TCR was recovered from a human donor in good health. The V and J genes are TRBV7-3 and TRBJ2-1, with 12 bases fitting TRBD2. The specimen sequenced was memory CD4+ T cells sorted from blood. CDR3 loop: CASSLLAGGDYNEQFF. CDR3 DNA: TGTGCCAGCAGTCTTCTAGCGGGAGGGGACTACAATGAGCAGTTCTTC. Complete variable domain (other parts from reference TRBV7-3 and TRBJ2-1): GAGVSQTPSNKVTEKGKYVELRCDPISGHTALYWYRQSLGQGPEFLIYFQGTGAADDSGLPNDRFFAVRPEGSVSTLKIQRTERGDSAVYLCASSLLAGGDYNEQFFGPGTRLTVL.